These 8 T cell receptor beta chains share one sample of origin, sequenced in a study of Graves' ophthalmopathy and Graves' hyperthyroidism. Amplified TCR beta CDR3 regions were obtained using RNA transcripts as template. HTBI primers were used in a first-round RT-PCR, which preceded a second-round multiplex PCR. TCRdb ran MiXCR on the multiplex PCR reads and lists one entry per CDR3 protein. The data show roughly 1.1 million distinct CDR3 sequences, 35% to 40% seen once. Material for sequencing was peripheral blood or thyroid tissue (not recorded which). These receptors all come from an adult man with Graves' hyperthyroidism.

Comments on this clonotype: At one end the junction does not follow the germline gene, possibly because of a read error. The chain joins TRBV10-2 to TRBJ1-1, with no clear D. CDR1 is WSHSY and CDR2 is SAAADI in the germline V gene. This CDR3 is 8 amino acids long. The CDR3 reads CASSEMGF. The CDR3 nucleotides read TGCGCCAGCAGTGAGATGGGGTTT.

This clonotype was seen a handful of times. This chain links TRBV30 with TRBJ2-7; no reliable D call. CDR1 and CDR2 (germline): GTSNPN, SVGIG (reference sequence). This CDR3 has 12 amino acids. The V and J ends lost 8 bases and 3 bases respectively, with 14 bases between them. The CDR3 DNA reads TGTGCCGCAAATCGCGTAGGCTACGAGCAGTACTTC. It codes for CAANRVGYEQYF. The whole variable domain, filled in from reference TRBV30 and TRBJ2-7, reads SQTIHQWPATLVQPVGSPLSLECTVEGTSNPNLYWYRQAAGRGLQLLFYSVGIGQISSEVPQNLSASRPQDRQFILSSKKLLLSDSGFYLCAANRVGYEQYFGPGTRLTVT.

This clonotype has only one observation. This chain links TRBV7-9 with TRBJ2-7, with 8 bases that match TRBD1. J lost 4 bases, V lost 1 base, and 12 bases had no gene match. The CDR3 is 17 amino acids. Germline V gives CDR1 SEHNR, CDR2 FQNEAQ (reference sequence). CDR3 sequence: CASSLVLGQGIEYEQYF. The CDR3 DNA sequence: TGTGCCAGCAGCTTAGTGCTTGGACAGGGTATTGAGTACGAGCAGTACTTC.

This chain joins TRBV13 and TRBJ2-7, with D unresolved. CDR1 PRHDT and CDR2 FYEKMQ come from the germline V gene (reference sequence). This CDR3 is built from 14 residues. Deletions cut 0 bases from V and 4 bases from J, with 10 bases between. The CDR3 region is CASSLGRMNYEQYF. CDR3 bases: TGTGCCAGCAGCTTAGGGCGGATGAATTACGAGCAGTACTTC.

V usage is TRBV12-3 or TRBV12-4 and J usage is TRBJ2-7, with D perhaps matching TRBD2 (5 bases). The CDR3 has 14 residues. V was pared by 6 bases and J by 0 bases, with 12 bases between. This chain's CDR3 is CASSRTASSYEQYF. For the CDR3, the DNA is TGTGCCAGCAGCCGGACTGCGAGCTCCTACGAGCAGTACTTC.

This clonotype was recorded many times. The J gene is TRBJ1-1, the V gene TRBV12-3 or TRBV12-4, with D tentatively TRBD1 (6 bases). The length of the CDR3 is 10 residues. Trimming stripped 6 bases from V and 11 bases from J, with 10 bases between. The CDR3 DNA follows: TGTGCCAGCAGGGCAGGGGCGGCTTTCTTT. Encoded protein: CASRAGAAFF.

This clonotype was counted once. An end of the junction does not agree with germline; a read error may underlie this. The rearrangement uses TRBV10-3 and TRBJ2-7; TRBD1 aligns across 7 bases. The germline gives CDR1 ENHRY, CDR2 SYGVKD. The CDR3 runs 15 residues. The CDR3 loop is CASSQMGTVRLEQYF. DNA of the CDR3: TGTGCCAGCAGTCAAATGGGGACAGTCCGTCTCGAGCAGTACTTC.

CDR3 in DNA: TGCAGTGTTAGGACAGGGGGCATAGAGACCCAGTACTTC. Translated, it gives CSVRTGGIETQYF. The gene calls are TRBV20-1 and TRBJ2-5, with 11 bases that match TRBD1. Germline V gives CDR1 DFQATT, CDR2 SNEGSKA (reference sequence). The CDR3 spans 13 residues. Trimming removed 7 bases from V and 4 bases from J; junction bases left unmatched: 5.